This T cell receptor beta chain was found in a study of T cell responses to AZD1222 COVID-19 vaccine (dated by TCRdb to about 2021). Broadly, across the study: TCR sequencing covered over 230 trial participants: 200 to 220 given two doses of AZD1222 and approximately 25 given two doses of MenACWY control vaccine. Trial participants were enrolled into age subgroups of 18-55, 56-69 and 70-plus years, which contained 148, 28 and 57 TCR-sequenced participants, respectively. Study-level results and caveats: After two AZD1222 doses, spike-specific TCR breadth and depth were significantly higher than at day 0 and than in MenACWY recipients. Nearly half of unique spike-specific TCRs reportedly recognized epitopes outside regions mutated in the B.1.351 and B.1.1.7 variants. Only six AZD1222 recipients were SARS-CoV-2 seropositive at baseline, limiting conclusions about previously exposed vaccinees. Participants were mostly white British, with more females than males. The authors suggested clonal diversity may have been underestimated. Because no samples from the day 14 peak response were available, repertoires could be characterized only after the peak T cell response. In the small 56-69-year group, the increase in depth fell short of significance, most likely because of low power. The vaccine-associated CD4 TCRs covered the entire spike protein, and the dominant responses fell in regions 160-218 and 743-854.

Based on the germline V gene, the CDR1 and CDR2 sequences are SGHVS and FQNEAQ. The V end loses 5 bases and the J end loses 10 bases, and a stretch of 17 bases separates them. There are 13 amino acids in the CDR3, from cysteine to phenylalanine inclusive. The CDR3 DNA has 39 bases and is translated from base 1. With regard to this clone: Its antigen target is currently unknown. Within one base of it there is no much larger clone, and no base qualities were kept.

The CDR3 regions of human TCRbeta chains were subjected to immunosequencing. The authors' pipeline ran thus. Repertoire TCRs were matched against a reference library of SARS-CoV-2-specific TCRs generated with the MIRA antigen-specificity platform. Breadth was defined as the fraction of unique TCRs that were SARS-CoV-2-associated, and depth was defined as the fraction of total T cells that were SARS-CoV-2-associated. Using the MIRA data, every spike-specific TCR was mapped to the spike region that the TCR reacted to and assigned to either a CD4 or a CD8 class. Log10-transformed breadth and depth values were compared by one-way ANOVA with Sidak's multiple comparisons tests. TCRdb holds this immuneACCESS table with in-frame rearrangements only. Some clones are missing; in checked studies, unresolved V genes explain under half, and the rest has no known cause. Clone size and the V and J calls come from that table; the DNA yielded D and trimming. This sample has roughly 80,000 clones in its table, and 90% of those were observed once. Of the sample, around 3.4% falls within the top ten clones.

This specimen's time point label, interpreted: about 28 days (+/-7) after the second vaccine dose. AZD1222 recipients with second doses at about 4 weeks or about 12 weeks were pooled, because spike-specific TCR depth and breadth did not differ between schedules. The vaccinee samples were drawn from two UK trials, COV001 and COV002, one of which was a single-blind randomized controlled phase 2/3 trial testing AZD1222 (ChAdOx1 nCoV-19) in healthy adults. Trial participant PBMC samples were collected at day 0 and day 28 after the second dose for TCRbeta chain sequencing. The sequence came from an adult who received the AZD1222 COVID-19 vaccine. Sample: peripheral blood, taken 28 days after the second AZD1222 dose. The chain is encoded by TRBV7-8 joined to TRBJ1-1; a tentative D match to TRBD1 spans 5 bases. The CDR3 here reads CASSPRLGQGAFF. The base sequence is TGTGCCAGCAGCCCAAGGTTGGGCCAGGGAGCTTTCTTT.